Sequencing of this T cell receptor (beta chain) was carried out in a study of blood T cell repertoires in COVID-19. Germline CDR1 is KGHDR and CDR2 is SFDVKD. The CDR3 is 15 amino acids. Germline trimming cut 4 bases from V and 5 bases from J; bases unmatched to any gene: 9. Clones were read by immunoSEQ multiplex PCR, and TCRdb kept only the in-frame ones, dropping some. The data hold about 170,000 clones, with 90% observed a single time. The TCR originated in a middle-aged man with acute or convalescent COVID-19. The J gene is TRBJ1-2, the V gene TRBV24-1, with 7 bases aligning to TRBD1. The material sequenced was peripheral blood. As DNA, the CDR3 is TGTGCCACCAGTGAACCCGGACAGGTTCCTTATGGCTACACCTTC. Protein product: CATSEPGQVPYGYTF.